This entry is about one TCR beta chain. The antigen remains undetermined. This record comes from a study of cytomegalovirus exposure and HLA in healthy donors. Study as a whole: Early released data had tens of millions of unique TCRs, all coming from HLA-typed donors.

Study results and caveats: TCR beta sequences numbering 15,000 to 20,000 were associated with HLA alleles at 0.05 false discovery rate in a later analysis. In a later analysis, a missense DCLRE1C variant was linked to TCR beta V- and J-gene trimming. Cytomegalovirus status was reportedly diagnosed by the classifier with high sensitivity and specificity.

The CDR3 runs 14 residues. Losses at the gene ends were 4 bases for V and 0 bases for J; bases not matched to a gene: 0. CDR1 and CDR2 (germline): LGHNA, YSLEER. Use of 60 Vbeta and 13 Jbeta primers characterized the PCR. Clones were sequenced by immunoSEQ multiplex PCR, and TCRdb holds only the in-frame ones, with some missing. The sample consists of around 140,000 clones, 75% to 85% of them appearing once. Sequences were obtained from PBMCs. The clonotype was recovered from a young woman in good health and CMV-seropositive. The rearrangement links TRBV4-3 to TRBJ2-7; TRBD1 matches at 10 bases. The CDR3 region has the DNA TGCGCCAGCAGCCGGGACAGGGGCTCCTACGAGCAGTACTTC. The encoded protein is CASSRDRGSYEQYF.